A selection of T cell receptor beta chains follows, all from one sample in a study of Ad26.COV2.S vaccination and SARS-CoV-2 variants. Produced via immunoSEQ multiplex PCR; TCRdb's table is partial and in-frame only. The data contain about 440,000 clones, 90% of them singletons. Here the sequenced sample was peripheral blood, taken in a trial of Ad26.COV2.S vaccine versus placebo. The receptors originated from a person aged 18-65 years who received the Ad26.COV2.S COVID-19 vaccine or a placebo. The CDR3 runs from the conserved cysteine through the conserved F or W.

CASSLAGTGFYEQYF,15,TRBV5-1
CASSLGTGRSGNTIYF,16,TRBV5-4
CASSDRGLVAGELFF,15,TRBV28
CASSDGQGARSPLHF,15,TRBV6-1
CASSGEGQGNYGYTF,15,TRBV7-2
CASSLVRGSGELFF,14,TRBV11-2
CASSFGQGGKETQYF,15,TRBV7-3
CASSQLGVSVYEQYF,15,TRBV28
CAISEGTYRLEAFF,14,TRBV10-3
CASSSLRGREQYF,13,TRBV12-3/TRBV12-4
CASSVAGRDGQPQHF,15,TRBV9
CASSSGLAGEETQYF,15,TRBV28
CASSLTAPGNTIYF,14,TRBV7-8
CASSPLDRGDGYTF,14,TRBV18
CATSRASELEVYEQYF,16,TRBV15
CASSQVSGRARRDTQYF,17,TRBV3-1/TRBV3-2
CASTPTGSGANVLTF,15,TRBV25-1
CASSVEPAGGEQYF,14,TRBV9
CASSANGGPAFF,12,TRBV3-1/TRBV3-2
CASSEFAGELFF,12,TRBV25-1
CASSQDRAPRTGELFF,16,TRBV4-2
CASSPTQGAEDTEAFF,16,TRBV9
CASSQAVGTYEQYF,14,TRBV7-9
CATSGGLPDTQYF,13,TRBV15
CASNRGRNTEAFF,13,TRBV19
CASSPQGMDTQYF,13,TRBV28
CASSFLGQGTDTQYF,15,TRBV28
CASTTLRPRRAEAFF,15,TRBV6-5
CASSLRTSGGTDTQYF,16,TRBV18
CASSVQDTQYF,11,TRBV7-9
CASKRTDATNEKLFF,15,TRBV6-5
CASSSLIWTSVVEQYF,16,TRBV28
CASSGGDTQYF,11,TRBV9
CASSAGTSGRTPSTDTQYF,19,TRBV18
CAIRGQGGYEQYF,13,TRBV7-7
CASSRDRAKSSYEQYF,16,TRBV28
CASSYSQANTEAFF,14,TRBV6-2/TRBV6-3
CASSIEGKVGTQYF,14,TRBV19
CASSSSGTSKVGQYF,15,TRBV7-9
CASGLQGFWNEQYF,14,TRBV28
CASSSGTSGGYNEQFF,16,TRBV7-8
CASSEAGGQAQPQHF,15,TRBV6-1
CASSKSDTQYF,11,TRBV4-1
CASSIEGNTGELFF,14,TRBV19
CASSPLDGPRGGQPQHF,17,TRBV6-6
CASSPGALVSYNEQFF,16,TRBV9
CASSLGSPKTQYF,13,TRBV28